These T cell receptor beta chains were read from a single sample in a study of T cells after yellow fever vaccination. TCRdb called the 5' RACE reads again in MiXCR, with one record for every CDR3 protein. The table shows around 230,000 distinct CDR3 sequences, with roughly 6.8% occurring only once. Sequencing was performed on CD4+ T cells sorted from PBMCs, taken on the day of the yellow fever booster vaccination. The receptors shown here come from a man aged 30 to 39 who received the YFV17D yellow fever vaccine. Both conserved end residues are trimmed from each CDR3. Only some rows state a clone size, as once, few, many or a class for expanded clones.

CDR3 protein,J gene,V gene,clone size
ASSFKGTAQALNTEAF,TRBJ1-1,TRBV12-3/TRBV12-4,.
SAARPSTRGYT,TRBJ1-2,TRBV20-1,.
ASSQNRNTQY,TRBJ2-3,TRBV7-2,many
ASSPLSGNEQY,TRBJ2-7,TRBV18,few
ASSQGLAGGNMF,TRBJ2-1,TRBV7-2,many
ASSSHLGTVYGYT,TRBJ1-2,TRBV5-8,few
ASSRSGASDTQY,TRBJ2-3,TRBV5-1,.
ASSPPTPYNEQF,TRBJ2-1,TRBV18,many
SASSRVGIQY,TRBJ2-4,TRBV20-1,few
ASSHNRVREQF,TRBJ2-1,TRBV12-3/TRBV12-4,few
SASADTAKNIQY,TRBJ2-4,TRBV20-1,few
SARDRRSYEQY,TRBJ2-7,TRBV29-1,few
ASSQTSAGAQY,TRBJ2-3,TRBV14,few
ASSHDRQETQY,TRBJ2-5,TRBV18,few
ASSLEVTSGTGGRNEQF,TRBJ2-1,TRBV5-1,few
ATSDSMTPYNEQF,TRBJ2-1,TRBV24-1,few
AIGLAGVGETQY,TRBJ2-5,TRBV21-1,many
ATTPRGYTDTQY,TRBJ2-3,TRBV15,many
ASSQEGDRGNEQF,TRBJ2-1,TRBV4-3,.
ASRAAGGERTGELF,TRBJ2-2,TRBV14,.
ASSQDLTDPTEAF,TRBJ1-1,TRBV4-3,few
ASSRGQGSKNIQY,TRBJ2-4,TRBV12-3/TRBV12-4,.
ASSLAQGQVVYEQY,TRBJ2-7,TRBV7-2,.
ASREGLAGNEQF,TRBJ2-1,TRBV7-2,few
ASSLEGAGISTDTQY,TRBJ2-3,TRBV5-4,.
ASRVRGQITEAF,TRBJ1-1,TRBV6-1,many
ASSFADTGVEQY,TRBJ2-7,TRBV7-2,few
ASSLGSVQETQY,TRBJ2-5,TRBV12-3/TRBV12-4,many
ASSLGPGLAEINEQF,TRBJ2-1,TRBV7-2,few
ASSLRSLRDRY,TRBJ2-7,TRBV28,.
ASDKGGGTSGELF,TRBJ2-2,TRBV5-1,few
ASSNRTAAEKLF,TRBJ1-4,TRBV5-1,few
ASSLAGGTSGSEQF,TRBJ2-1,TRBV5-1,many
ASSLVYVSGTGELF,TRBJ2-2,TRBV5-4,.
ASSPGTISYNEQF,TRBJ2-1,TRBV7-8,few
ASSQDGYTQY,TRBJ2-3,TRBV14,many
ATTPGRSGELF,TRBJ2-2,TRBV24-1,many
ASSKATGGSYNEQF,TRBJ2-1,TRBV21-1,many
ASSVATGPLYGYT,TRBJ1-2,TRBV9,few
ASSLAGAQPYEQY,TRBJ2-7,TRBV7-2,.
SAQLQGAKRTDTQY,TRBJ2-3,TRBV20-1,few
ASSAGPEHYEQY,TRBJ2-7,TRBV7-6,many